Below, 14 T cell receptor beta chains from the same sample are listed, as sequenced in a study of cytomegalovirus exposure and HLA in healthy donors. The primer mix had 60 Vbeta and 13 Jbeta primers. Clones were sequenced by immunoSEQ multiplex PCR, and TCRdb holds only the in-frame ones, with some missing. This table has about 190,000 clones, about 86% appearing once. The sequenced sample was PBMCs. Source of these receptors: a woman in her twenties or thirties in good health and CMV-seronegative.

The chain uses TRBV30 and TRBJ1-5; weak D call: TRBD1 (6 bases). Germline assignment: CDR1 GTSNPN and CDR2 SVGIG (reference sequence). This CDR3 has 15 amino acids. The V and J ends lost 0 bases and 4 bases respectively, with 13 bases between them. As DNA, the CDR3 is TGTGCCTGGAGTGTAGGGGCAGGGGCAAATCAGCCCCAGCATTTT. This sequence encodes CAWSVGAGANQPQHF.

CDR3 amino acids: CASSPNTGGADTQYF. In DNA, the CDR3 is TGTGCCAGTAGTCCAAACACAGGGGGCGCAGATACGCAGTATTTT. The chain couples TRBV19 to TRBJ2-3; 9 positions match TRBD1. The CDR3 runs 15 residues. Germline loops: CDR1 LNHDA, CDR2 SQIVND (reference sequence). Trimming took 5 bases from V and 4 from J; bases not matched to a gene: 7.

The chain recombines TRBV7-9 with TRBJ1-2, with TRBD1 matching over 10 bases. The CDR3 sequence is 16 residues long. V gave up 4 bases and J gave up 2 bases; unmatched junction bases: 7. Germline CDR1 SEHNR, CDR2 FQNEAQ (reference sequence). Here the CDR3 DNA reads TGTGCCAGCAGCTACCGGGACAGGGGATCGAACTATGGCTACACCTTC. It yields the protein CASSYRDRGSNYGYTF.

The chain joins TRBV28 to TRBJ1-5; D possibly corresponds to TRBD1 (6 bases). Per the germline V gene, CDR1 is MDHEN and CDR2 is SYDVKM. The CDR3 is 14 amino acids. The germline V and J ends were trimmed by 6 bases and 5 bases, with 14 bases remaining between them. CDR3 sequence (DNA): TGTGCCAGCAGACCAAACAGGGTCCATCAGCCCCAGCATTTT. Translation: CASRPNRVHQPQHF.

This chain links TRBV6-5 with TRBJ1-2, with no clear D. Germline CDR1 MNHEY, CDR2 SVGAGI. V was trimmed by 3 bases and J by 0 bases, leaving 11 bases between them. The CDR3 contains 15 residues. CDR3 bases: TGTGCCAGCAGTTATTACATTAGCTCTAACTATGGCTACACCTTC. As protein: CASSYYISSNYGYTF.

The CDR3 spells CASSPRATGIGETQYF. CDR3 in DNA: TGTGCCAGCAGTCCACGCGCGACAGGGATCGGGGAGACCCAGTACTTC. The rearrangement links TRBV28 to TRBJ2-5; TRBD1 agrees at 7 bases. Trimming at V came to 5 bases and at J to 5 bases, leaving 14 bases not matched to a gene. This CDR3 region has 16 residues. Germline values: CDR1 MDHEN, CDR2 SYDVKM.

This CDR3 reads CASRKGAQLHEKLFF. The CDR3 DNA is TGTGCCAGCAGGAAGGGGGCCCAACTGCATGAAAAACTGTTTTTT. This sequence joins TRBV7-9 and TRBJ1-4; 7 bases line up with TRBD1. Germline CDR1 is SEHNR and CDR2 is FQNEAQ (reference sequence). The ends lost 6 bases at V and 6 bases at J; junction bases unmatched: 10. This CDR3 is built from 15 residues. The variable domain in full, with the rest retrieved from reference TRBV7-9 and TRBJ1-4, is DTGVSQNPRHKITKRGQNVTFRCDPISEHNRLYWYRQTLGQGPEFLTYFQNEAQLEKSRLLSDRFSAERPKGSFSTLEIQRTEQGDSAMYLCASRKGAQLHEKLFFGSGTQLSVL.

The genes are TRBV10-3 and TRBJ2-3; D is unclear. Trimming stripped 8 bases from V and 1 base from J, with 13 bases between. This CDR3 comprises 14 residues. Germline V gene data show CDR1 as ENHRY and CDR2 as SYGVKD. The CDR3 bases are TGTGCCATCGCCCCGTTAGCTCGCACAGATACGCAGTATTTT. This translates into CAIAPLARTDTQYF.

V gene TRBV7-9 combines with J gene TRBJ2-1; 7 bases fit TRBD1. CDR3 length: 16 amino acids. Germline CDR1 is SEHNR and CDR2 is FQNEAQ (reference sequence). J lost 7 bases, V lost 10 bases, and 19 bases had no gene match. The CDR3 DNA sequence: TGTGCCACCCTACCGGGTCTAGGGGGCAGGTGGAATGAGCAGTTCTTC. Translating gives CATLPGLGGRWNEQFF.

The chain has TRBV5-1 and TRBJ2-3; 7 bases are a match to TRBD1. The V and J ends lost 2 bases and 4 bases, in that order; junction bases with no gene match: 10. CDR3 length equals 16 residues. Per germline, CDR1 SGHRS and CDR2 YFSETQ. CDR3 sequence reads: CASSFGKTGMADTQYF. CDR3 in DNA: TGCGCCAGCAGCTTCGGTAAGACAGGGATGGCAGATACGCAGTATTTT.

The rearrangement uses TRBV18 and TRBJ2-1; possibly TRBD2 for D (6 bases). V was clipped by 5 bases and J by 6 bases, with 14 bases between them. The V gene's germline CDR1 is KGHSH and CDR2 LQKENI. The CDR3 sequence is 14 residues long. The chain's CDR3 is CASSARLEINEQFF. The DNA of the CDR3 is TGTGCCAGCTCAGCCCGACTAGAAATCAATGAGCAGTTCTTC.

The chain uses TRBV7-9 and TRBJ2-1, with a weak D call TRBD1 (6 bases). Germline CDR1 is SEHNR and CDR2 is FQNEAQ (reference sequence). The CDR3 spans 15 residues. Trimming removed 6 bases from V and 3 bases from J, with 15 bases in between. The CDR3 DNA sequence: TGTGCCAGCAGTCAAAAGGGGGAAGGCTACAATGAGCAGTTCTTC. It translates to CASSQKGEGYNEQFF.

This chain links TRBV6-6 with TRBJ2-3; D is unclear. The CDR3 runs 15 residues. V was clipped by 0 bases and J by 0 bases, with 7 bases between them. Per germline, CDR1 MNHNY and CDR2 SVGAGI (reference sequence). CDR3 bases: TGTGCCAGCAGTTACTCTTCCAGTAGCACAGATACGCAGTATTTT. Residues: CASSYSSSSTDTQYF.

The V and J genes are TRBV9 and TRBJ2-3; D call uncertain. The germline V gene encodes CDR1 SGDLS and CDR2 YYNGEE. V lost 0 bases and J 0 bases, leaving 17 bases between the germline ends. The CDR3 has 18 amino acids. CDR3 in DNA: TGTGCCAGCAGCGTAGGCGCGGCCCGGGTCCCTAGCACAGATACGCAGTATTTT. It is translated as CASSVGAARVPSTDTQYF.